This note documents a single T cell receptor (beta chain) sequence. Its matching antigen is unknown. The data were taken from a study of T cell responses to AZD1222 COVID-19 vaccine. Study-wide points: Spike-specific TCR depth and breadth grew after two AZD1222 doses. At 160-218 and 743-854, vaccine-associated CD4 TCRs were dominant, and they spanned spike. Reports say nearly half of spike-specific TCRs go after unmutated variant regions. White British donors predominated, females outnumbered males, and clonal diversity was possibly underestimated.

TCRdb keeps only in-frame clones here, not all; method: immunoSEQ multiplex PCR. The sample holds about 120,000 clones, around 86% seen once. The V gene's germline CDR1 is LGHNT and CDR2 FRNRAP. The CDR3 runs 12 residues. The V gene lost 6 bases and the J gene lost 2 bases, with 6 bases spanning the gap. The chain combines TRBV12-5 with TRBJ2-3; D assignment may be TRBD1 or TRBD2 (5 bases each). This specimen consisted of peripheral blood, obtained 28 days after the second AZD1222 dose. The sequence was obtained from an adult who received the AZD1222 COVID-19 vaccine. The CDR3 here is CASGGVTDTQYF. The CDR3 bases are TGTGCTAGTGGGGGGGTCACAGATACGCAGTATTTT.